What follows describes a single T cell receptor beta chain. The antigen this receptor binds is unknown. No base quality values were provided; no much bigger clone lies one nucleotide off. TCRbeta CDR3 regions were amplified from genomic DNA by means of the immunoSEQ Assay, a bias-controlled multiplex PCR. The authors' pipeline ran thus. The number of nucleated cells in each sample was estimated from the amplification of reference gene primers within the assay. Sequence reads were collapsed and filtered to measure the absolute abundance of every unique TCRbeta CDR3 rearrangement. Productive Simpson clonality was computed per sample as the square root of Simpson's diversity index over productive rearrangements. The immuneACCESS repertoire file appears here via TCRdb, limited to in-frame rearrangements. These files lack a portion of the clones; in checked studies, under half of the deficit traces to unresolved V genes, and the cause of the others is not known. Clone size and V and J calls were adopted from that table, with D and trimming inferred from the DNA. Present in this sample are about 200,000 clones, about 86% of which were seen just once. The top ten clones comprise 0.7% to 0.95% of the sample.

Collaborating institutions collected whole blood in K2EDTA tubes following their own protocols. For TCRbeta analysis, collaborator samples were shipped as frozen whole blood, as isolated PBMCs, or as DNA extracted from either sample type. From the germline V gene, CDR1 is LGHNT and CDR2 is FRNRAP. From its cysteine to its phenylalanine, the CDR3 spans 15 amino acids. Only the CDR3 region is kept as DNA, spanning 45 bases read in frame from base 1. V is trimmed back by 7 bases and J by 2 bases, and the junction contains 9 bases that no gene match accounts for. This entry comes from a study of blood T cell repertoires in COVID-19 (TCRdb year 2020). As for the study more broadly: Samples covering the acute and convalescent phases of COVID-19 were provided by collaborators in the United States, Italy and Spain. Where available, HLA class I and class II types were taken from metadata supplied by the sample provider and were not determined by assay-based typing. Subjects who had been exposed to COVID-19, were actively infected with it, or had recovered from it provided the deeply sampled blood TCRbeta repertoires that made up the dataset. A de-identified subject ID, COVID-19 status, age in years and sex were almost always included in the sample metadata. The repertoires were released in a freely available public database intended as a resource for research on the immune response to SARS-CoV-2. The material from the prospective study consisted of cDNA or gDNA derived from T cells, B-cell-depleted T cells, or PBMCs. Samples came from the ongoing ImmuneRACE study (first 160 participants) plus 1,254 subjects from 6 global collaborators. Broad study findings and their caveats: The amount of clinical and demographic metadata varied by source and participant and was provided uncurated.

The origin of this receptor is an older woman with acute or convalescent COVID-19. The chain uses TRBV12-5 and TRBJ2-7, with TRBD1 identical over 9 junction bases. Sample: peripheral blood. The CDR3 loop reads CASVLAGQGTYEQYF. The sequenced DNA is TGTGCTAGTGTCCTTGCGGGACAGGGAACCTACGAGCAGTACTTC.